Below are 10 T cell receptor beta chains sequenced from a single sample in a study of PD-1 blockade in mismatch repair-deficient tumors. Assay used: immunoSEQ multiplex PCR; TCRdb lists only in-frame clones, some missing. The table shows about 34,000 clones, with 75% to 90% occurring only once. Sequences were derived from PBMCs, sampled approximately 6 weeks after starting pembrolizumab. Receptors originate from an adult with mismatch repair-deficient cancer.

This clone was observed a handful of times. The chain joins TRBV11-2 to TRBJ2-7, with 11 bases lining up with TRBD1. The V segment lost 5 bases and the J segment 4 bases; nucleotides outside the gene matches: 7. The CDR3 is 15 residues long. Per germline, CDR1 SGHAT and CDR2 FQNNGV. The CDR3 DNA reads TGTGCCAGCAGCATTAGGGGGACAGGGGGGTACGAGCAGTACTTC. It is translated as CASSIRGTGGYEQYF.

This clone came up once. The gene calls are TRBV7-2 and TRBJ1-2; 7 bases are a match to TRBD1. The CDR3 contains 17 residues. The J segment lost 6 bases and the V segment lost 0 bases, leaving 13 bases of the junction unmatched. Germline CDR1 SGHTA, CDR2 FQGNSA. CDR3 bases: TGTGCCAGCAGCTTAGCTCTACTCTTAACAGGGGAAAATGGCTACACCTTC. Its translation is CASSLALLLTGENGYTF.

The rearrangement links TRBV5-8 to TRBJ2-5, with D perhaps matching TRBD2 (5 bases). This CDR3 comprises 16 residues. Deletions cut 4 bases from V and 2 bases from J, with 18 bases between. Germline CDR1 is SGHTS and CDR2 is YDEGEE. In DNA, the CDR3 is TGTGCCAGCAGCCCCGGGAAGGGTCTTTTACAAGAGACCCAGTACTTC. Translation: CASSPGKGLLQETQYF.

The V call is TRBV5-4, the J call TRBJ2-2; 7 bases fit TRBD1. Germline V gives CDR1 SGHNT, CDR2 YYREEE (reference sequence). The CDR3 runs to 16 residues. V shed 0 bases and J 4 bases; nucleotides not matched to a gene: 6. CDR3 sequence: CASSLGQGVTTGELFF. In nucleotides, the CDR3 is TGTGCCAGCAGCTTGGGTCAGGGGGTCACCACCGGGGAGCTGTTTTTT.

The rearrangement uses TRBV7-6 and TRBJ2-7; maybe TRBD2 (5 bases). The germline V and J ends were trimmed by 1 base and 3 bases, with 7 bases remaining between them. Germline V lookup: CDR1 SGHVS, CDR2 FNYEAQ. The CDR3 sequence is 13 residues long. For the CDR3, the DNA is TGTGCCAGCAGCTTAGGCGAGGGCTACGAGCAGTACTTC. Amino acids: CASSLGEGYEQYF.

The J gene is TRBJ1-1, the V gene TRBV5-1, with D maybe TRBD1 (6 bases). CDR1 is SGHRS and CDR2 is YFSETQ in the germline V gene. This CDR3 is 13 amino acids long. Trimming pared 5 bases from V and 5 bases from J, leaving 13 bases between. The CDR3 coding sequence is TGCGCCAGCAGGCCAAACACAGGGACTGAAGCTTTCTTT. The encoded protein is CASRPNTGTEAFF.

The rearrangement joins TRBV9 to TRBJ1-6; possible D gene TRBD1, 5 bases. CDR1 and CDR2 (germline): SGDLS, YYNGEE. This CDR3 has 14 residues. Between the trimmed V and J ends, which lost 0 bases and 7 bases, there was a span of 8 bases. In DNA, the CDR3 is TGTGCCAGCAGCGTAGCCGGGGGAAATTCACCCCTCCACTTT. Protein product: CASSVAGGNSPLHF. Filled out from reference TRBV9 and TRBJ1-6, the complete variable domain reads DSGVTQTPKHLITATGQRVTLRCSPRSGDLSVYWYQQSLDQGLQFLIQYYNGEERAKGNILERFSAQQFPDLHSELNLSSLELGDSALYFCASSVAGGNSPLHFGNGTRLTVT.

The chain combines TRBV5-1 with TRBJ2-5; 9 bases line up with TRBD2. The CDR3 sequence is 13 residues long. The trim removed 9 bases at V and 2 bases at J, leaving 5 bases unmatched. Germline V gene sequence: CDR1 SGHRS, CDR2 YFSETQ. The CDR3 nucleotides are TGCGCCACCGCGGGAGGGCCTCAAGAGACCCAGTACTTC. It encodes CATAGGPQETQYF.

Details on this clone: The junction shows a germline mismatch at one end, possibly a read error. The chain links TRBV5-1 to TRBJ2-1; a weak D match, TRBD2 (5 bases). Germline V lookup: CDR1 SGHRS, CDR2 YFSETQ. The CDR3 spans 15 residues. The CDR3, as DNA: TGCGCCAGCAGCTTGGGTAGCGCGGTTGTAAATGGGCAGTTCTTC. This translates into CASSLGSAVVNGQFF.

The chain combines TRBV10-3 with TRBJ1-2; 7 bases line up with TRBD1. The ends lost 6 bases at V and 2 bases at J; junction bases unmatched: 12. This CDR3 spans 16 amino acids. The germline CDR1 and CDR2 sequences are ENHRY and SYGVKD. CDR3 amino acids: CAISRGADINNYGYTF. In DNA, the CDR3 is TGTGCCATCAGCAGGGGGGCAGACATAAACAACTATGGCTACACCTTC.